Sequencing of this T cell receptor beta chain was carried out in a study of metastatic and nonmetastatic thyroid tumors. On this clone: One end of the junction varies from germline; a read error may be responsible.

TCRdb called clones again from the PCR reads with MiXCR. The table includes 30,000 to 40,000 clones, roughly 14% detected once. This CDR3 has 15 residues. Germline-derived CDR1 and CDR2 are MNHEY and SVGEGT. Ahead of thyroid surgery, no patient had received treatment of any kind. This rearrangement joins TRBV6-2 or TRBV6-3 to TRBJ2-7, with TRBD2 as a possible D gene (6 bases). Sequencing was performed on blood. The sequence was collected from a female donor with papillary thyroid cancer or a benign thyroid nodule (not recorded which). Some clones in this sample may be carry-over from other donors' samples. This chain's CDR3 is CASIPSGGISHEQYF. CDR3 bases: TGTGCCAGCATCCCTAGTGGCGGGATCTCCCACGAGCAGTACTTC.